The TCR beta chain under discussion was sequenced for a study of blood T cell repertoires in COVID-19. This clone came up a few times. CDR1 SNHLY and CDR2 FYNNEI come from the germline V gene. CDR3 length: 12 residues. The ends were cut back, 5 bases at V and 6 bases at J, with 11 bases in the middle. TCRdb's copy holds only in-frame clones and misses some; the assay was immunoSEQ multiplex PCR. The table records about 40,000 clones, approximately 90% of them present only once. This sequence was found in a human donor in a cohort sampled during active COVID-19. The genes are TRBV2 and TRBJ2-7; possible D gene TRBD1, 5 bases. The sample taken for sequencing was peripheral blood. The CDR3 spells CASSLDIGEQYF. DNA for the CDR3: TGTGCCAGCAGTCTGGACATTGGCGAGCAGTACTTC.